The TCR beta chain under discussion was sequenced for a study of beta chain features in type 1 diabetes (dated by TCRdb to the late 2010s). Notes on the research overall: Mean age, gender distribution, total cell number and subset yield were not different between patients and healthy donors. A total of 107,917,701 sorted cells were examined across all samples, and the number of cells per subset was strongly correlated with RNA yield. In the study, TCRB repertoires of sorted circulating CD4+ T cell subsets from recently diagnosed type 1 diabetes patients were compared with those of matched healthy donors. Naive and central memory subsets were obtained from all 30 or so donors, but regulatory and stem cell-like memory subsets were isolated from only 8 patients and about 8 healthy donors.

All of the isolated RNA was reverse transcribed with the High Capacity cDNA Reverse Transcription Kit, so expressed TCRB transcripts were sequenced. Deep immunoSEQ sequencing was applied to naive, central memory and regulatory T cell samples, giving an average of about 3.6 million total reads per sample. Sorted cells were lysed in RLT buffer and RNA was extracted with DNase-treated RNeasy Micro or Mini kits, depending on cell number. To prevent cross-contamination, every cell subset was processed on its own, while patient and healthy donor samples were processed together. The immunoSEQ multiplex PCR was used to amplify TCRB sequences from cDNA, yielding 87-bp fragments that span the CDR3 region. Sequencing of the amplicons was performed on the Illumina HiSeq platform. Turning to the authors' computational methods: PCR bias was corrected computationally using synthetic template baselines, and reads within Hamming distance 2 were collapsed, with unmergeable singletons discarded. By aligning reads against IMGT, V, D and J genes, CDR3 length, and insertions or deletions at six rearrangement sites were assigned. Within each subset, clonotype counts were normalized to the number of sorted cells before true diversity and Gini coefficients were calculated with the tcR R package. Repertoire sharing was quantified using the overlap coefficient calculated on TCRB nucleotide sequences. Out-of-frame TCRB sequences from naive cells were analyzed to stand in for the pre-selection repertoire. TCRdb's version of the immuneACCESS table is confined to in-frame rearrangements and falls short of the full clone set. An unresolved V gene accounts for under half of the shortfall where checked; the remainder is of unknown origin. V and J calls and clone size are as listed in that table; D and trimming were resolved from the DNA. The sample data list some 360,000 clones, and about 20% of these were observed just once. The ten largest clones capture approximately 0.046% of the sample.

About this clone itself: The antigen it recognizes is unknown. Base qualities are not provided; no much larger clone lies one nucleotide away.

From each donor, a single peripheral blood sample of 90 to 150 mL on average was drawn into heparinised tubes. Using a panel that included CD45RO, CCR7, CD25, CD127, CD95 and CD27, naive, central memory, regulatory and stem cell-like memory CD4+ T cells were sorted on a BD FACSAria II. A purity above 98% was achieved for all sorted populations. PBMCs were isolated immediately by Lymphoprep density gradient centrifugation and stained directly without culture. So that batch effects would be minimized, each experiment stained and sorted samples in pairs, pairing one healthy donor with one patient. On the study overall, not on this receptor specifically: Type 1 diabetes patients showed a moderate but significant shortening of TCRB CDR3 length in all four CD4+ subsets. Sequencing cDNA rather than genomic DNA could over-represent highly expressing activated cells, although activation and CD3 levels did not differ between groups. Naive, central memory and regulatory TCRB repertoires appeared more similar among patients than among healthy donors. PCR might favor shorter templates, but patient and control samples were amplified and corrected together, so any skew would affect both groups equally. At VDJ recombination sites, type 1 diabetes patients had fewer insertions and more deleted nucleotides, which implies abnormalities in thymic rearrangement. HLA sub-analyses involved small numbers of individuals, so any influence of HLA type on TCRB rearrangement remained unresolved.

From the cysteine up to the phenylalanine, the CDR3 has a length of 12 residues. Just CDR3 DNA is preserved here, 36 bases in frame from base 1. V and J are truncated by 3 bases and 10 bases respectively, leaving an intervening sequence of 10 bases. Based on the germline V gene, the CDR1 and CDR2 sequences are WSHSY and SAAADI. Sequenced sample: naive CD4+ T cells from blood. The sample's cell subset or site label, decoded: true naive CD4+ T cells. The chain couples TRBV10-2 to TRBJ1-5; the D gene is possibly TRBD1, with 6 bases matching. The sequence was collected from a woman under 30 in good health. The bases read TGCGCCAGCAGTGAAAGGGGGGGACCCCAGCATTTT. It translates to CASSERGGPQHF.